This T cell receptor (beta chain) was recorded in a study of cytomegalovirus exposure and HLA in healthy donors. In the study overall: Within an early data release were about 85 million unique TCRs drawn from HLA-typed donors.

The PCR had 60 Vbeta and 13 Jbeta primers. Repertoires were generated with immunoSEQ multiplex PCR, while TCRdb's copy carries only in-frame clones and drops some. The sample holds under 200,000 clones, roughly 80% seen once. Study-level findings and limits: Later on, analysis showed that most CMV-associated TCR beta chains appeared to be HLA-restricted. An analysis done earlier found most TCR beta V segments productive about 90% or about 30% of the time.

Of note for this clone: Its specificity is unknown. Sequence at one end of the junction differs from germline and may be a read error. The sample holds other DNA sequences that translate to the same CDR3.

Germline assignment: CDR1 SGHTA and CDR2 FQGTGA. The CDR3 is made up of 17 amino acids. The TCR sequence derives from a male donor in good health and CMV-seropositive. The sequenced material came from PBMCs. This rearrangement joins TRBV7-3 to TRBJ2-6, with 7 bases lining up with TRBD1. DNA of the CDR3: TGCGCCAGCAGCTCTGCGACAGGGCCTTCTGGGGCCAACGTCCTGACTTTC. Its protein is CASSSATGPSGANVLTF.